Included here is one T cell receptor beta chain sequence, with context. Its antigen remains unidentified. The donor cohort consisted entirely of Caucasian adults residing in Nashville, Tennessee. The data derive from a study of shared clonotypes between healthy human individuals. The V end lost 11 bases, the J end lost 0 bases, and 11 bases lay between the germline ends. The CDR3 covers 13 residues. Germline V CDR1 and CDR2: LNHDA, SQIVND (reference sequence). Some clones are missing from TCRdb's copy, which holds only in-frame ones; the method was immunoSEQ multiplex PCR. The table shows some 650,000 clones, with approximately 97% occurring only once. The study, taken as a whole, reports: Non-shared clonotypes displayed generation probabilities falling below those of clonotypes present in all four donors.

The receptor comes from a woman in her twenties or thirties in good health. J is TRBJ2-1 and V is TRBV19, with D possibly being TRBD2 (5 bases). The sequenced sample was naive CD4+ T cells sorted from blood. Described subset: CD45RA+ positively selected. This chain's CDR3 is CAAAGSSYNEQFF. The CDR3 DNA sequence: TGTGCCGCCGCGGGCTCCTCCTACAATGAGCAGTTCTTC.